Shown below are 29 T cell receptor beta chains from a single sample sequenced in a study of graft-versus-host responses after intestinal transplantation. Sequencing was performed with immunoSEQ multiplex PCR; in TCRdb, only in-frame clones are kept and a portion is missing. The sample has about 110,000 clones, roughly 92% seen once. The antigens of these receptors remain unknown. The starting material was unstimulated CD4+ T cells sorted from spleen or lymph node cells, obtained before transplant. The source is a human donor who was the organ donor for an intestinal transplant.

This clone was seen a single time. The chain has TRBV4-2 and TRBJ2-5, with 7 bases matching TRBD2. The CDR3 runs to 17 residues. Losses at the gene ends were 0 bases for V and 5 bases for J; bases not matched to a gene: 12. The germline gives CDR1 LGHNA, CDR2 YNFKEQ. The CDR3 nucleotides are TGTGCCAGCAGCCAAGACCAAGCGGGATTAGTTTGGGAGACCCAGTACTTC. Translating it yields CASSQDQAGLVWETQYF.

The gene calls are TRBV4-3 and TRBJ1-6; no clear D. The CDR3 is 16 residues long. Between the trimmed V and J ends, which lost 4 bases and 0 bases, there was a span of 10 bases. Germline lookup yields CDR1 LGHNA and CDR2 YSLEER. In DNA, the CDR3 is TGCGCCAGCAGCCGAGACACCAGCTCCTATAATTCACCCCTCCACTTT. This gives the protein CASSRDTSSYNSPLHF.

The CDR3 protein is CAGTLLGTERSGANVLTF. CDR3 nucleotide sequence: TGTGCCGGAACACTCTTAGGGACAGAGAGGTCTGGGGCCAACGTCCTGACTTTC. The chain couples TRBV28 to TRBJ2-6; 7 nucleotides match TRBD1. The CDR3 runs to 18 residues. Germline loops: CDR1 MDHEN, CDR2 SYDVKM. V shed 11 bases and J 1 base; nucleotides not matched to a gene: 17.

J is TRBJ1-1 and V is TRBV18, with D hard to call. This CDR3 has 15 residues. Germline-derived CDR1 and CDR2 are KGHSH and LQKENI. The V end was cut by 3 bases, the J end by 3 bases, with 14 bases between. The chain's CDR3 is CASSPRKGADTEAFF. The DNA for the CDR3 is TGTGCCAGCTCACCTCGGAAAGGCGCAGACACTGAAGCTTTCTTT.

CDR3: CAISEGSAYGYTF. The CDR3 nucleotides read TGTGCCATCAGTGAGGGCAGCGCCTATGGCTACACCTTC. This sequence joins TRBV10-3 and TRBJ1-2; no reliable D call. CDR1 ENHRY and CDR2 SYGVKD come from the germline V gene. The CDR3 covers 13 residues. V was cut by 2 bases and J by 4 bases, with 8 bases left in between.

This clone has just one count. CDR3 protein: CASSLALAGVSNEQFF. CDR3 DNA: TGCGCCAGCAGCTTGGCCCTGGCGGGAGTTAGCAATGAGCAGTTCTTC. This chain uses TRBV5-1 with TRBJ2-1, with TRBD2 matching over 7 bases. This CDR3 region has 16 residues. The trim removed 0 bases at V and 6 bases at J, leaving 9 bases unmatched. Germline values: CDR1 SGHRS, CDR2 YFSETQ.

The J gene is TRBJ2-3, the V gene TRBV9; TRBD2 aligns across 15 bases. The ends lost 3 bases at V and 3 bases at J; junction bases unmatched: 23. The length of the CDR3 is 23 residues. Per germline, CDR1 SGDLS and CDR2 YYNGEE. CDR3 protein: CASSGTLTMGLAGGYWVTDTQYF. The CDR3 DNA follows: TGTGCCAGCAGCGGTACACTAACGATGGGACTAGCGGGAGGTTACTGGGTGACAGATACGCAGTATTTT.

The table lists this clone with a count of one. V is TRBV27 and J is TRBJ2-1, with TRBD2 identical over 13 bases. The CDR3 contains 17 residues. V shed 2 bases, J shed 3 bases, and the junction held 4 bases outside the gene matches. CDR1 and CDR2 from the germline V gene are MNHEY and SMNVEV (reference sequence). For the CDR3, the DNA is TGTGCCAGCAGTTTACGCGGACTAGCGGGAGACTACAATGAGCAGTTCTTC. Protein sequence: CASSLRGLAGDYNEQFF.

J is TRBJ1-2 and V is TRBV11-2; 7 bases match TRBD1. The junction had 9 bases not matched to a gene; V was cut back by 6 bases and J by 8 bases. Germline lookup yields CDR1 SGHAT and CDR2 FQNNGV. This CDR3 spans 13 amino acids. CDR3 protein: CASSLATGVGYTF. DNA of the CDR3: TGTGCCAGCAGTTTGGCTACAGGGGTCGGCTACACCTTC. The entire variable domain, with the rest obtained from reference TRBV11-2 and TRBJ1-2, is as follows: EAGVAQSPRYKIIEKRQSVAFWCNPISGHATLYWYQQILGQGPKLLIQFQNNGVVDDSQLPKDRFSAERLKGVDSTLKIQPAKLEDSAVYLCASSLATGVGYTFGSGTRLTVV.

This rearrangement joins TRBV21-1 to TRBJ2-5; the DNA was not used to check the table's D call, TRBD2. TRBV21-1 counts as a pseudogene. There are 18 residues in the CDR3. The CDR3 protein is CASSKKRRTSGTQETQYF. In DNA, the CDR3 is TGTGCCAGCAGCAAAAAGCGCAGGACTAGCGGGACTCAAGAGACCCAGTACTTC.

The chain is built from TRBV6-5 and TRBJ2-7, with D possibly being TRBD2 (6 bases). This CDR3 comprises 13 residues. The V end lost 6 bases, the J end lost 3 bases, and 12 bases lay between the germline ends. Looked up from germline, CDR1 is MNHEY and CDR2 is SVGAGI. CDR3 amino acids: CASRSWGLYEQYF. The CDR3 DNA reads TGTGCCAGCAGGTCGTGGGGACTCTACGAGCAGTACTTC.

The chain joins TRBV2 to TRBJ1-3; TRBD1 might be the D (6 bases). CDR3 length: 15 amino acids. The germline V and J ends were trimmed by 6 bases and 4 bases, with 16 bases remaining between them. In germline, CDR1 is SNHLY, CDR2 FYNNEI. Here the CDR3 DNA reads TGTGCCAGCAGCCTAAACCACGGGACAGGAAACACCATATATTTT. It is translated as CASSLNHGTGNTIYF.

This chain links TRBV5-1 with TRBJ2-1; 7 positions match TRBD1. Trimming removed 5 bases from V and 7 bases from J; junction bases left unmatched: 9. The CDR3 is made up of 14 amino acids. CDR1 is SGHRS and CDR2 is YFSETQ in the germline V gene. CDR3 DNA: TGCGCCAGCAGTTCTAACAGGGGTGTAAATGAGCAGTTCTTC. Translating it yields CASSSNRGVNEQFF.

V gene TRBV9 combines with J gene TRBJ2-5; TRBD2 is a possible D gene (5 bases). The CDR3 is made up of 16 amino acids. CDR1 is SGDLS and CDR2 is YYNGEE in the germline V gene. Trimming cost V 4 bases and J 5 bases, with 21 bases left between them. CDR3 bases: TGTGCCAGCAGCCCAGGAATACAACTAGGCCAGGAGACCCAGTACTTC. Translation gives CASSPGIQLGQETQYF.

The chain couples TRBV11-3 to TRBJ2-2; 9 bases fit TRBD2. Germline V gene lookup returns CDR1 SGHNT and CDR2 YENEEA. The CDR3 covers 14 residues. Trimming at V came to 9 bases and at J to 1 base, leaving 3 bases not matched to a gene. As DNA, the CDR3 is TGTGCCAGTACTAGCGGGCTGAACACCGGGGAGCTGTTTTTT. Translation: CASTSGLNTGELFF.

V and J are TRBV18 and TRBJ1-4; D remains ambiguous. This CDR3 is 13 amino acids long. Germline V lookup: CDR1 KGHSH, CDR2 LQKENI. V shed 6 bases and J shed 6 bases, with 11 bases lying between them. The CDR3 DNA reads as TGTGCCAGCTCCGAGATCCCTGATGAAAAACTGTTTTTT. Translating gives CASSEIPDEKLFF.

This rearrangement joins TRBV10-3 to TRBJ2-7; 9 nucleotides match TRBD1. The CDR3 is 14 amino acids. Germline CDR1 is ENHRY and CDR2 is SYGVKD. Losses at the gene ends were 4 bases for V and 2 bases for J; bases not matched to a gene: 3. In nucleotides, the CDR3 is TGTGCCATCAGTGCTGGGACAGGGACCTACGAGCAGTACTTC. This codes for CAISAGTGTYEQYF.

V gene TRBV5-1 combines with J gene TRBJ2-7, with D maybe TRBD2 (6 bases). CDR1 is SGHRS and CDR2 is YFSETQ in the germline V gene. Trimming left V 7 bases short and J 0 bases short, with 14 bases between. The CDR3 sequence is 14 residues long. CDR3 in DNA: TGCGCCAGCGGGAGGACGGACCCCTCCTACGAGCAGTACTTC. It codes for CASGRTDPSYEQYF.

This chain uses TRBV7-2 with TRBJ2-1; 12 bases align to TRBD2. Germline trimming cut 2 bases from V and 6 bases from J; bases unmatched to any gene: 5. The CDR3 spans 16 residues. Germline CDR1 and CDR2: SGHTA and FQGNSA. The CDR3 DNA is TGTGCCAGCAGCTTACGACCGACTAGCGGGAGCAATGAGCAGTTCTTC. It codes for CASSLRPTSGSNEQFF.

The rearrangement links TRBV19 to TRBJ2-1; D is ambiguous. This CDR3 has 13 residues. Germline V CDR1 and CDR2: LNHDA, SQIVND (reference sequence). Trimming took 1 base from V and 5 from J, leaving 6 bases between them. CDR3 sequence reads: CASSIVVHNEQFF. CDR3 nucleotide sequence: TGTGCCAGTAGTATAGTCGTCCACAATGAGCAGTTCTTC.

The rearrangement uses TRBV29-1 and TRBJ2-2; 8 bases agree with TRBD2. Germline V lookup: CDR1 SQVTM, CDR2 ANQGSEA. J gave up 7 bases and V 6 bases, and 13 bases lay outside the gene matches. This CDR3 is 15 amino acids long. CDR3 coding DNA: TGCAGCGTAACGAGGCGGGAGGTTCATAACGGGGAGCTGTTTTTT. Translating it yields CSVTRREVHNGELFF.

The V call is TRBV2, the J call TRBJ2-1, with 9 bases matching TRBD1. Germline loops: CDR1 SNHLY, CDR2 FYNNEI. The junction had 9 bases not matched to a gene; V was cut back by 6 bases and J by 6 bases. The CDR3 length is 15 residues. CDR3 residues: CASSTGTGKINEQFF. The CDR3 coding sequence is TGTGCCAGCAGCACCGGGACAGGGAAGATCAATGAGCAGTTCTTC. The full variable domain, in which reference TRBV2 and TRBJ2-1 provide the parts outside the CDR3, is EPEVTQTPSHQVTQMGQEVILRCVPISNHLYFYWYRQILGQKVEFLVSFYNNEISEKSEIFDDQFSVERPDGSNFTLKIRSTKLEDSAMYFCASSTGTGKINEQFFGPGTRLTVL.

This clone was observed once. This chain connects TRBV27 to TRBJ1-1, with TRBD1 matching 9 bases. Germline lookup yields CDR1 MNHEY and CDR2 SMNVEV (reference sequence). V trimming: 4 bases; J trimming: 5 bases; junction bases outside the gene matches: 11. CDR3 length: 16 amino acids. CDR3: CASSSNRGRGITEAFF. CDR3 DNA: TGTGCCAGCAGTTCTAACAGGGGGCGCGGGATAACTGAAGCTTTCTTT.

CDR3 sequence reads: CASSVAGKDTQYF. The CDR3 DNA reads TGTGCCAGCAGCGTAGCCGGGAAAGATACGCAGTATTTT. This chain links TRBV9 with TRBJ2-3, with D perhaps TRBD2 (5 bases). The V end lost 0 bases, the J end lost 5 bases, and 7 bases lay between the germline ends. Germline V gives CDR1 SGDLS, CDR2 YYNGEE. CDR3 length: 13 amino acids.

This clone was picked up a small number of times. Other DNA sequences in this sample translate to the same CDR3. CDR3 region: CASSPGLAGDTQYF. In DNA form, the CDR3 reads TGTGCCAGCAGCCCGGGACTAGCGGGAGATACGCAGTATTTT. The chain employs TRBV11-3 and TRBJ2-3, with 12 bases that match TRBD2. The CDR3 totals 14 residues. V trimming: 5 bases; J trimming: 5 bases; junction bases outside the gene matches: 2. Per germline, CDR1 SGHNT and CDR2 YENEEA.

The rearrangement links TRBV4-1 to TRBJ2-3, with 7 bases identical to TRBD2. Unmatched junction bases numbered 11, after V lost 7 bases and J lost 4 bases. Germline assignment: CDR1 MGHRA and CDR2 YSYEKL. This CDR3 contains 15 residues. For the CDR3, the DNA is TGCGCCAGCAAGGTTACAGTGCGGGAGTCAGATACGCAGTATTTT. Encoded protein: CASKVTVRESDTQYF.

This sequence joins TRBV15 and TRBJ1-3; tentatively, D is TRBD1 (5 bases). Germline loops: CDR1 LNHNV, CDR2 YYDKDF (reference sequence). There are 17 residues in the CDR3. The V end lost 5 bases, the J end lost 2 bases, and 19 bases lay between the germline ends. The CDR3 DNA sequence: TGTGCCACCAGCGCACCCCGGGGGGGTGTGACTGGAAACACCATATATTTT. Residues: CATSAPRGGVTGNTIYF.

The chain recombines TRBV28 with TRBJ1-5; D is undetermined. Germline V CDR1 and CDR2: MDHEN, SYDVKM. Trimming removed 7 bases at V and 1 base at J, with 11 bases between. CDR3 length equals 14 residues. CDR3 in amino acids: CASTNSISNQPQHF. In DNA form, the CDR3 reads TGTGCCAGCACCAACTCGATAAGCAATCAGCCCCAGCATTTT.

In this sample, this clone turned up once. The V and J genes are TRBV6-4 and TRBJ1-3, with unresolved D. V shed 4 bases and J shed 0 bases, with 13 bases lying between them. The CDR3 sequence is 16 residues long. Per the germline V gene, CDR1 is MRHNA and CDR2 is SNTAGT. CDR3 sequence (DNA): TGTGCCAGCAGTGTAAGCGGGGTATCCTCTGGAAACACCATATATTTT. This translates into CASSVSGVSSGNTIYF.